This T cell receptor beta chain was recorded in a study of prognosis after radiotherapy for stage I lung cancer. Whole-study context: The study enrolled more than 10 men and roughly six women as patients, aged 53 to 84 with a median of nearly 75 years.

Study-wide points: In patients who developed distant metastases, Shannon entropy measured after stereotactic body radiation therapy was lower, and baseline Shannon entropy was not associated with metastases. Patients with and without metastases reportedly differed in TRBV and TRBJ gene usage frequencies. Before stereotactic body radiation therapy the median unique TCR clone count was about 10,000, and afterwards it fell to 5,500 to 8,000.

This clonotype has at least ten counts. Its target is not known. The CDR3 has 12 residues. V lost 5 bases and J lost 1, with 0 bases in between. Germline V gene data show CDR1 as SGHDN and CDR2 as FVKESK. Amplicons of TCR beta CDR3 were generated from genomic DNA by two-round multiplex PCR. The authors ran first-round PCR with primers specific to each TRBV and TRBJ gene. TCRdb re-called the multiplex PCR reads with MiXCR, one entry per CDR3 protein. The repertoire holds about 17,000 distinct CDR3 sequences, 15% to 20% seen once, with 38% in the top ten. The sequencing used PBMCs, collected before or after stereotactic body radiation therapy (not recorded which). The sequence was obtained from a donor aged 50 or older with non-small cell lung cancer. The V call is TRBV14, the J call TRBJ1-6; no clear D. The CDR3 protein is CASSSYNSPLHF. CDR3 DNA: TGTGCCAGCAGCTCCTATAATTCACCCCTCCACTTT.